These 8 T cell receptor beta chains were sequenced from one sample in a study of CD8 T cells in ankylosing spondylitis. Study-wide points: Blood of patients with ankylosing spondylitis appeared to be characterized by a TCR beta motif of several highly homologous variants.

No cognate antigen is known for these TCRs. TCRdb recomputed calls from the 5' RACE reads with MiXCR, one row per CDR3 protein. The sample yields around 770,000 distinct CDR3 sequences, under 20% seen once. Sequencing was performed on blood, either unsorted or a sorted T cell fraction (not recorded which). The origin of the receptors is a male donor with ankylosing spondylitis.

J is TRBJ1-2 and V is TRBV6-5, with unresolved D. This CDR3 contains 13 residues. Germline-derived CDR1 and CDR2 are MNHEY and SVGAGI. V lost 1 base and J lost 4, with 7 bases in between. This CDR3 is CASSYWAAYGYTF. Written as DNA, the CDR3 is TGTGCCAGCAGTTACTGGGCCGCCTATGGCTACACCTTC.

The V and J genes are TRBV12-3 or TRBV12-4 and TRBJ1-5; D not certain. The CDR3 length is 15 residues. The V and J ends lost 3 bases and 0 bases respectively, with 9 bases between them. The CDR3, as DNA: TGTGCCAGCAGTTTGGGTGAGTTTAGCAATCAGCCCCAGCATTTT. Translation gives CASSLGEFSNQPQHF.

The table lists this clonotype with a few counts. V usage is TRBV25-1 and J usage is TRBJ2-3; D gene ambiguous. The CDR3 runs 15 residues. V lost 1 base to trimming and J lost 2 bases, with 10 bases between them. Germline loops: CDR1 MGHDK, CDR2 SYGVNS. The CDR3 region has the DNA TGTGCCAGCAGTGAATTAGTAGATTACACAGATACGCAGTATTTT. It yields the protein CASSELVDYTDTQYF. The entire variable domain, with the rest obtained from reference TRBV25-1 and TRBJ2-3, is as follows: EADIYQTPRYLVIGTGKKITLECSQTMGHDKMYWYQQDPGMELHLIHYSYGVNSTEKGDLSSESTVSRIRTEHFPLTLESARPSHTSQYLCASSELVDYTDTQYFGPGTRLTVL.

This clonotype was seen a handful of times. The rearrangement joins TRBV21-1 to TRBJ1-2; TRBD1 is the table's D call, not checked against the DNA. TRBV21-1 represents a pseudogene. This CDR3 region has 19 residues. This CDR3 reads CASRPKVQGDHLLIYGYTF. The CDR3 region has the DNA TGTGCCAGCAGACCCAAAGTACAGGGGGACCATCTTTTGATCTATGGCTACACCTTC.

The chain employs TRBV5-1 and TRBJ2-2; TRBD2 might be the D (5 bases). V lost 4 bases to trimming and J lost 3 bases, with 13 bases between them. This CDR3 has 15 amino acids. Per the germline V gene, CDR1 is SGHRS and CDR2 is YFSETQ. CDR3 protein: CASSMVLAYTGELFF. The CDR3 DNA reads as TGCGCCAGCAGCATGGTGCTAGCTTACACCGGGGAGCTGTTTTTT.

The rearrangement joins TRBV25-1 to TRBJ2-5, with TRBD1 matching over 9 bases. Trimming at V came to 7 bases and at J to 0 bases, leaving 3 bases not matched to a gene. The germline V gene encodes CDR1 MGHDK and CDR2 SYGVNS. This CDR3 contains 14 residues. The CDR3 sequence: CASTGTGNQETQYF. The CDR3 DNA is TGTGCCAGCACCGGGACAGGGAACCAAGAGACCCAGTACTTC.

The gene calls are TRBV24-1 and TRBJ1-5; TRBD1 is a possible D gene (6 bases). Trimming left V 4 bases short and J 7 bases short, with 13 bases between. The germline CDR1 and CDR2 sequences are KGHDR and SFDVKD. This CDR3 is built from 14 residues. The CDR3, as DNA: TGTGCCACCAGTGACCTGGACAGCGGACAGCCCCAGCATTTT. As protein: CATSDLDSGQPQHF.

As for this clonotype: Possible read error: a much larger clone is one base away. The gene calls are TRBV12-3 or TRBV12-4 and TRBJ2-7; D gene unclear. There are 12 residues in the CDR3. In DNA, the CDR3 is TGTGCCAGCAGGCTCACATCGTACGAGCAGTGCTTC. It is translated as CASRLTSYEQCF.